This TCR beta chain was recovered during a study of blood T cell repertoires in COVID-19. In the study overall: T cells, B-cell-depleted T cells, or PBMCs provided the cDNA or gDNA that served as material.

The CDR3 has 14 residues. J was trimmed by 6 bases and V by 5 bases; bases with no gene match: 8. Germline V lookup: CDR1 SGHAT, CDR2 FQNNGV. Libraries were prepared by immunoSEQ multiplex PCR; TCRdb keeps only in-frame clonotypes and omits some of them. The table lists fewer than 200,000 clones, 88% of them singletons. Sequenced sample: peripheral blood. This clonotype originated in a man aged 50 to 60 who had recovered from COVID-19. This chain connects TRBV11-2 to TRBJ1-1; TRBD1 matches 8 bases. The CDR3 DNA is TGTGCCAGCAGCACTTCAGGGGGCGCCGCTGAAGCTTTCTTT. Protein: CASSTSGGAAEAFF.